This T cell receptor beta chain was recorded in a study of identical twins. TCRdb re-analysed the 5' RACE reads in MiXCR, keeping a single row per CDR3 protein. The table shows around 490,000 distinct CDR3 sequences, with approximately 20% occurring only once. Germline loops: CDR1 SGHKS, CDR2 YYEKEE (reference sequence). The V end was cut by 1 base, the J end by 6 bases, with 8 bases between. The CDR3 has 13 residues. This clonotype has at least ten counts. These data also formed part of another study, on yellow fever vaccine responses in identical twins.

Source material: CD4+ T cells sorted from blood. This receptor was identified in a woman between 18 and 30 years old in good health. The V and J genes are TRBV5-5 and TRBJ1-5; no clear D gene. The CDR3 DNA reads as TGTGCCAGCAGCTTGATCTGGTCTCAGCCCCAGCATTTT. Residues: CASSLIWSQPQHF.